This T cell receptor (beta chain) comes out of a study of graft-versus-host responses after intestinal transplantation. Study-level findings and limits: Within allografts, high graft-versus-host to host-versus-graft clonal ratios were seen among patients with graft-donor T cell macrochimerism. HvG clone declines early post-transplant were associated with peak circulating GvH levels.

A remark on this clone: No antigen is known for it.

Measured with immunoSEQ multiplex PCR; TCRdb has only the in-frame clones, and not every one. The sample includes tens of thousands of clones, 75% to 95% of them seen just once. Deletions cut 0 bases from V and 5 bases from J, with 17 bases between. This CDR3 has 16 residues. Looked up from germline, CDR1 is MNHEY and CDR2 is SMNVEV (reference sequence). Sequencing used unstimulated CD8+ T cells sorted from spleen or lymph node cells, obtained before intestinal transplant. The chain links TRBV27 to TRBJ2-7; TRBD2 is a possible D gene (7 bases). This receptor was obtained from a human donor who received an intestinal transplant. The CDR3 nucleotides read TGTGCCAGCAGTTTATCGGGGGAGGGGGTCAGGGACGAGCAGTACTTC. This codes for CASSLSGEGVRDEQYF.